A single sample gave rise to the 16 T cell receptor beta chains below, sequenced in a study of T cell responses to AZD1222 COVID-19 vaccine. The protocol was immunoSEQ multiplex PCR, while the TCRdb copy is restricted to in-frame clones and leaves out a portion. The sample has around 250,000 clones; more than 85% are singletons. The sequencing here drew on peripheral blood, taken on day 0 of AZD1222 vaccination. The receptors here all came from an adult in good health.

This sequence joins TRBV28 and TRBJ2-1; tentatively, D is TRBD1 (5 bases). Germline assignment: CDR1 MDHEN and CDR2 SYDVKM. Trimming pared 2 bases from V and 6 bases from J, leaving 14 bases between. This CDR3 contains 15 residues. The CDR3 loop is CASSLTWQGGNEQFF. The DNA for the CDR3 is TGTGCCAGCAGTTTAACCTGGCAGGGTGGCAATGAGCAGTTCTTC.

V gene TRBV6-1 combines with J gene TRBJ1-5; D remains ambiguous. Between the trimmed V and J ends, which lost 2 bases and 5 bases, there was a span of 13 bases. Germline V gene sequence: CDR1 MNHNS, CDR2 SASEGT. The CDR3 loop spans 15 amino acids. The CDR3: CASSESAAGHQPQHF. CDR3 nucleotide sequence: TGTGCCAGCAGTGAAAGTGCAGCCGGGCATCAGCCCCAGCATTTT.

This chain connects TRBV11-2 to TRBJ2-1; the D gene is possibly TRBD2 (5 bases). V was cut by 5 bases and J by 7 bases, with 9 bases left in between. Germline CDR1 reads SGHAT; CDR2 reads FQNNGV. CDR3 length: 12 residues. The CDR3 protein is CASSQDWNEQFF. The CDR3 DNA sequence: TGTGCCAGCAGCCAGGACTGGAATGAGCAGTTCTTC.

The chain recombines TRBV18 with TRBJ2-5; TRBD1 is a possible D gene (6 bases). Between the trimmed V and J ends, which lost 3 bases and 5 bases, there was a span of 10 bases. This CDR3 contains 13 residues. Germline V gene sequence: CDR1 KGHSH, CDR2 LQKENI. The CDR3 loop reads CASSPGQSETQYF. In DNA, the CDR3 is TGTGCCAGCTCACCCGGACAGTCGGAGACCCAGTACTTC.

The chain employs TRBV5-6 and TRBJ1-5, with D perhaps matching TRBD1 (5 bases). Trimming took 0 bases from V and 0 from J, leaving 10 bases between them. Germline V gene lookup returns CDR1 SGHDT and CDR2 YYEEEE. This CDR3 spans 16 amino acids. The CDR3 nucleotides read TGTGCCAGCAGCTTGGGCGGGGCCTATAGCAATCAGCCCCAGCATTTT. Its translation is CASSLGGAYSNQPQHF.

The V and J genes are TRBV20-1 and TRBJ1-1; D call uncertain. V lost 7 bases and J lost 1, with 4 bases in between. This CDR3 is 10 amino acids long. In germline, CDR1 is DFQATT, CDR2 SNEGSKA (reference sequence). CDR3 bases: TGCAGTGAGGGGAACACTGAAGCTTTCTTT. Encoded protein: CSEGNTEAFF.

The V call is TRBV10-3, the J call TRBJ1-4, with 7 bases aligning to TRBD1. The ends lost 2 bases at V and 10 bases at J; junction bases unmatched: 4. Germline-derived CDR1 and CDR2 are ENHRY and SYGVKD. CDR3 length: 13 residues. In DNA, the CDR3 is TGTGCCATCAGTGAGGGAGGGGGCGGAAAACTGTTTTTT. This encodes CAISEGGGGKLFF.

The chain joins TRBV2 to TRBJ1-5, with a tentative D call TRBD1 (5 bases). V lost 7 bases to trimming and J lost 5 bases, with 15 bases between them. In germline, CDR1 is SNHLY, CDR2 FYNNEI. This CDR3 is 14 amino acids long. The CDR3 bases are TGTGCCAGCACCCAGGCCCCGGGGGATCAGCCCCAGCATTTT. Encoded protein: CASTQAPGDQPQHF.

A word on this clone: Germline and junction disagree at one end, which may indicate a read error. This sequence joins TRBV7-9 and TRBJ2-1, with D hard to call. The CDR3 has 11 residues. In germline, CDR1 is SEHNR, CDR2 FQNEAQ (reference sequence). This CDR3 is CTSSLANEQFF. The CDR3 nucleotides are TGTACCAGCAGCCTCGCCAATGAGCAGTTCTTC.

The chain uses TRBV27 and TRBJ1-1, with TRBD1 matching over 7 bases. From germline, CDR1 is MNHEY and CDR2 SMNVEV (reference sequence). The CDR3 runs to 14 residues. V was clipped by 6 bases and J by 0 bases; unmatched bases: 4. Here the CDR3 reads CASSRGQMNTEAFF. In nucleotides, the CDR3 is TGTGCCAGCAGCCGGGGACAGATGAACACTGAAGCTTTCTTT.

This chain joins TRBV13 and TRBJ2-7, with D perhaps matching TRBD2 (6 bases). Germline V gene sequence: CDR1 PRHDT, CDR2 FYEKMQ (reference sequence). V shed 5 bases and J shed 5 bases, with 10 bases lying between them. This CDR3 contains 12 residues. The CDR3 loop is CASSAGLNEQYF. The DNA for the CDR3 is TGTGCCAGCAGCGCGGGGCTCAACGAGCAGTACTTC.

The chain couples TRBV4-3 to TRBJ2-7, with unresolved D. The CDR3 is 14 residues long. V lost 0 bases, J lost 0 bases, and 6 bases lay in between. The germline V gene has CDR1 LGHNA and CDR2 YSLEER. DNA for the CDR3: TGCGCCAGCAGCCAAGATTCCCCCTCCTACGAGCAGTACTTC. It specifies CASSQDSPSYEQYF.

J is TRBJ2-1 and V is TRBV2, with TRBD1 as a possible D gene (6 bases). The CDR3 has 16 amino acids. CDR1 is SNHLY and CDR2 is FYNNEI in the germline V gene. Trimming pared 6 bases from V and 0 bases from J, leaving 15 bases between. For the CDR3, the DNA is TGTGCCAGCAGGGCTCAGGGGCTTGTCTCCTACAATGAGCAGTTCTTC. Translation gives CASRAQGLVSYNEQFF.

A remark on this clone: Its ends do not fully match the called genes, so a read error is possible. The chain combines TRBV25-1 with TRBJ1-2; 9 positions match TRBD1. The CDR3 is made up of 12 amino acids. CDR1 MGHDK and CDR2 SYGVNS come from the germline V gene. CDR3 loop: CASSPDRGATKF. DNA for the CDR3: TGTGCCAGCAGTCCCGACAGGGGGGCTACCAAATTC.

This clone has just one count. V and J are TRBV6-6 and TRBJ1-1; maybe TRBD1 (5 bases). Trimming left V 4 bases short and J 11 bases short, with 17 bases between. This CDR3 contains 13 residues. CDR1 MNHNY and CDR2 SVGAGI come from the germline V gene (reference sequence). The CDR3 sequence: CASSFRLDRGAFF. The CDR3 region has the DNA TGTGCCAGCAGTTTCCGCTTAGACAGAGGGGCTTTCTTT.

Comment on this clone: Within the sample, other DNA sequences also encode this same CDR3. The chain joins TRBV5-1 to TRBJ1-5; D unclear. CDR1 and CDR2 from the germline V gene are SGHRS and YFSETQ. The CDR3 spans 13 residues. V was clipped by 0 bases and J by 4 bases, with 5 bases between them. DNA of the CDR3: TGCGCCAGCAGCTTGGACAGTAATCAGCCCCAGCATTTT. It yields the protein CASSLDSNQPQHF.